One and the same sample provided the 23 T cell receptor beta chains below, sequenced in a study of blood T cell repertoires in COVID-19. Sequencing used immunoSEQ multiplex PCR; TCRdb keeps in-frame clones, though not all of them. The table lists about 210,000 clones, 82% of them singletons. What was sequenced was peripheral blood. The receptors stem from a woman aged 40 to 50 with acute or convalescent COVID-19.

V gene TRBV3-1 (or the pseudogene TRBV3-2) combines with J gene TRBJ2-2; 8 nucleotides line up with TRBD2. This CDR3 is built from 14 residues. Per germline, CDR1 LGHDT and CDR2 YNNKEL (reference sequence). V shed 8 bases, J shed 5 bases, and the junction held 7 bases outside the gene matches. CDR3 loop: CASSAGGGTGELFF. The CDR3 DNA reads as TGTGCCAGCTCCGCGGGGGGCGGGACCGGGGAGCTGTTTTTT.

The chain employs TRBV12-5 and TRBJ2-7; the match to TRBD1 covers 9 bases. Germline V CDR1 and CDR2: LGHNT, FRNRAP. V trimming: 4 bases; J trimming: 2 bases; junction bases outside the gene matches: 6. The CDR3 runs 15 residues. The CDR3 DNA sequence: TGTGCTAGTGGTTCACCGGGACAGGGAACCTACGAGCAGTACTTC. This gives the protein CASGSPGQGTYEQYF. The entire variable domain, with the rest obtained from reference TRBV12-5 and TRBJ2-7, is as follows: DARVTQTPRHKVTEMGQEVTMRCQPILGHNTVFWYRQTMMQGLELLAYFRNRAPLDDSGMPKDRFSAEMPDATLATLKIQPSEPRDSAVYFCASGSPGQGTYEQYFGPGTRLTVT.

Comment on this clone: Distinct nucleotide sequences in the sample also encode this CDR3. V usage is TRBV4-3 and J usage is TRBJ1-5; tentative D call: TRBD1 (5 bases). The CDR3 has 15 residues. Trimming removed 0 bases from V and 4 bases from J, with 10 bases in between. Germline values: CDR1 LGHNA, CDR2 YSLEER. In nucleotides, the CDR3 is TGCGCCAGCAGCCAAGATTCAGGGTCTAATCAGCCCCAGCATTTT. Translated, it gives CASSQDSGSNQPQHF.

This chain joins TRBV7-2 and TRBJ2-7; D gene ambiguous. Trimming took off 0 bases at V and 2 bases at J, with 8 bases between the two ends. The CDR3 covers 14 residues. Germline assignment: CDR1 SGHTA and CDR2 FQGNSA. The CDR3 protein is CASSLAARTYEQYF. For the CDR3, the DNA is TGTGCCAGCAGCTTAGCCGCCAGAACCTACGAGCAGTACTTC.

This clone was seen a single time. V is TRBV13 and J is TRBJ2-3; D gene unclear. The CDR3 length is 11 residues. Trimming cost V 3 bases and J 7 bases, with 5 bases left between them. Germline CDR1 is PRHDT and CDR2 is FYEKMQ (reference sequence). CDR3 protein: CASSFVHTQYF. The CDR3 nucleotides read TGTGCCAGCAGCTTCGTCCATACGCAGTATTTT.

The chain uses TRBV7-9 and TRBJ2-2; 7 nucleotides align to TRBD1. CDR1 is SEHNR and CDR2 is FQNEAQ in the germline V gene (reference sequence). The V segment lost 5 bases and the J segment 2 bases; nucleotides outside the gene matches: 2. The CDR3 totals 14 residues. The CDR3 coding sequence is TGTGCCAGCAGCAACAGGGGAAACACCGGGGAGCTGTTTTTT. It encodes CASSNRGNTGELFF.

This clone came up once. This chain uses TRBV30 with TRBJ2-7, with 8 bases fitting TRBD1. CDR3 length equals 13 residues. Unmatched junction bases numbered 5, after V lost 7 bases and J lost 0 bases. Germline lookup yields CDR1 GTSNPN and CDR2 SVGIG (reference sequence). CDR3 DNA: TGTGCCTTAGACAGGGGCCGCTCCTACGAGCAGTACTTC. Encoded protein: CALDRGRSYEQYF.

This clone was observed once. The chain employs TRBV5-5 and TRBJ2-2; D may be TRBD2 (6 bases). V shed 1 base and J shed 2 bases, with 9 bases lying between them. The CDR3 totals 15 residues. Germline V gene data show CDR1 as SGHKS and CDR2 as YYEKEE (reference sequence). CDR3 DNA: TGTGCCAGCAGCTTGAGGAGGGATAACACCGGGGAGCTGTTTTTT. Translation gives CASSLRRDNTGELFF.

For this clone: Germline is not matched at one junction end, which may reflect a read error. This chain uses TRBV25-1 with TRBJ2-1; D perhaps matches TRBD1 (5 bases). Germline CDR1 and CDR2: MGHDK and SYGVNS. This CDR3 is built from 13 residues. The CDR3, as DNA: TGTGCCAGCAGTGAAACAGGTTACAGTGAGCAGTTCTTC. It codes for CASSETGYSEQFF.

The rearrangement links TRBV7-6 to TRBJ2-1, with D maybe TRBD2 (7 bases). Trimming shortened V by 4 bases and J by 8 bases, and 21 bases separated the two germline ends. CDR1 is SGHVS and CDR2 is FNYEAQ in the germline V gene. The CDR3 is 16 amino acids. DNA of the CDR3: TGTGCCAGCAGCTCGAAGGGGGGGTCCTACTCCCATGAGCAGTTCTTC. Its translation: CASSSKGGSYSHEQFF.

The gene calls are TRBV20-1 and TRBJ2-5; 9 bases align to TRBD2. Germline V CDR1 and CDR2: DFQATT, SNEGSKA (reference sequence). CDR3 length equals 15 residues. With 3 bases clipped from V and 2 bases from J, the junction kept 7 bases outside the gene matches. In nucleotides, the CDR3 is TGCAGTGCTAGTAGCCTAGCGGGGTTACAAGAGACCCAGTACTTC. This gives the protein CSASSLAGLQETQYF.

In DNA, the CDR3 is TGCGCCAGCAGCCATACGGACAGGGACGCCAACGAGCAGTACTTC. Translation: CASSHTDRDANEQYF. The chain uses TRBV4-1 and TRBJ2-7; the match to TRBD1 covers 8 bases. The V and J ends lost 3 bases and 5 bases, in that order; junction bases with no gene match: 9. The CDR3 sequence is 15 residues long. Germline CDR1 reads MGHRA; CDR2 reads YSYEKL.

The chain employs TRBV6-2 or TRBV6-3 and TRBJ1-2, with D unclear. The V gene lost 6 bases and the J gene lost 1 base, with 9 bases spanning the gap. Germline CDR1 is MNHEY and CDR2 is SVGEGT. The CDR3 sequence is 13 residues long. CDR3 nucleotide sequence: TGTGCCAGCAGCGCCACAATTAACTATGGCTACACCTTC. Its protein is CASSATINYGYTF.

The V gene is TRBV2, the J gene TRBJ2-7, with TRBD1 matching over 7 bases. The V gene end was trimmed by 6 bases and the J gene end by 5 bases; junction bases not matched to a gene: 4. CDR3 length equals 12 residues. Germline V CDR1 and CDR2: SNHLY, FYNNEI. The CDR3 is CASRGGPHEQYF. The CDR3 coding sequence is TGTGCCAGCAGAGGGGGCCCCCACGAGCAGTACTTC.

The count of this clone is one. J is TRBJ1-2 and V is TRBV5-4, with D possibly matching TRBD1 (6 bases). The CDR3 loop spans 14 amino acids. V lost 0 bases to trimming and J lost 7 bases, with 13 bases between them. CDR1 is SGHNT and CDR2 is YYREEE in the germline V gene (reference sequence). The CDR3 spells CASSLEKGGGGYTF. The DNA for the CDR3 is TGTGCCAGCAGCTTGGAAAAGGGAGGGGGTGGCTACACCTTC.

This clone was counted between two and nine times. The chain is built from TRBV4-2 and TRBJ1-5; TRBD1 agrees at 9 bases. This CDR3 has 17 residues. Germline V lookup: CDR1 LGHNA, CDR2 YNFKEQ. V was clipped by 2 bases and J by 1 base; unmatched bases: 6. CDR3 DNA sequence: TGTGCCAGCAGCCAAATACAGGGGGCGCAAAGCAATCAGCCCCAGCATTTT. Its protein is CASSQIQGAQSNQPQHF.

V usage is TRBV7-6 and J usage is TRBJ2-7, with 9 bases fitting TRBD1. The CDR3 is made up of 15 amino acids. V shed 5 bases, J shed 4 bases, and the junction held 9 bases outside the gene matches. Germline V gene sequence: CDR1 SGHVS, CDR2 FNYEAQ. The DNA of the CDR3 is TGTGCCAGCAGCCTTTCGGGACAGGGTCGTTACGAGCAGTACTTC. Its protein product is CASSLSGQGRYEQYF.

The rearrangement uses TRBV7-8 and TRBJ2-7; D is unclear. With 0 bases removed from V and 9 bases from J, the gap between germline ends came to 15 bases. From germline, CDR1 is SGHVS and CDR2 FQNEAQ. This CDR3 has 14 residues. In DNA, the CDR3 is TGTGCCAGCAGCTTAGCGTCAGTGGGCCATGTGCAGTACTTC. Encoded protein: CASSLASVGHVQYF.

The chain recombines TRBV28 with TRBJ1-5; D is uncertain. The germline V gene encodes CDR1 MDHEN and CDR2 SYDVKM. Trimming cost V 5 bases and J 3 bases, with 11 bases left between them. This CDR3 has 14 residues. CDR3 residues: CASSDTRFNQPQHF. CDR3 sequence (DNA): TGTGCCAGCAGTGACACGCGCTTCAATCAGCCCCAGCATTTT.

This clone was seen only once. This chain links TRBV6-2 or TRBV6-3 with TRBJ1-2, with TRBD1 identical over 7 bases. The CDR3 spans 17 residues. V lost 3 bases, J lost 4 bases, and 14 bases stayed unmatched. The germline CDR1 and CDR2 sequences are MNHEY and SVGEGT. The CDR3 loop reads CASSYQSDRAGLYGYTF. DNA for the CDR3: TGTGCCAGCAGTTATCAGTCTGACAGGGCCGGACTCTATGGCTACACCTTC.

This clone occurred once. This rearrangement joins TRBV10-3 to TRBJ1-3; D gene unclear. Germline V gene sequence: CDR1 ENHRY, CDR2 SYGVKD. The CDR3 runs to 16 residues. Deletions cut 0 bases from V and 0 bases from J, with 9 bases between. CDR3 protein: CAISESSPFSGNTIYF. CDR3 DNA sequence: TGTGCCATCAGTGAGTCGAGTCCCTTCTCTGGAAACACCATATATTTT.

The CDR3 nucleotides are TGTGCCAGCAGACGGGATCAGGCCCTAACCAAAAACATTCAGTACTTC. Residues: CASRRDQALTKNIQYF. The rearrangement links TRBV13 to TRBJ2-4, with D possibly matching TRBD2 (5 bases). V lost 6 bases and J 2 bases, leaving 17 bases between the germline ends. The CDR3 is 16 amino acids. Per the germline V gene, CDR1 is PRHDT and CDR2 is FYEKMQ (reference sequence).

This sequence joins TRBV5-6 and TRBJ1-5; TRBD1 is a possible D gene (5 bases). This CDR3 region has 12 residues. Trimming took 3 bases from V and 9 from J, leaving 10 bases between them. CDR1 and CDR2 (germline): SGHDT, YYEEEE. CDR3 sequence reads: CASSWRGGPQHF. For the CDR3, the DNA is TGTGCCAGCAGCTGGCGGGGGGGGCCCCAGCATTTT.